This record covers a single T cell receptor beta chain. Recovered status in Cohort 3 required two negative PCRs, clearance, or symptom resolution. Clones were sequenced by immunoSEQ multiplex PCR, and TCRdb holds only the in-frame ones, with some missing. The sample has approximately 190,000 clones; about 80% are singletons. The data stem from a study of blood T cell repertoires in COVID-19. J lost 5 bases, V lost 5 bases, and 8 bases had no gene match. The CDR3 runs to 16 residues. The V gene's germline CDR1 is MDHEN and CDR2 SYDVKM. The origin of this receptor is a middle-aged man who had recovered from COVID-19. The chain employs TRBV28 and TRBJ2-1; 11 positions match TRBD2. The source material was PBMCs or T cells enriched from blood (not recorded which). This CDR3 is CASSDTRLAGNNEQFF. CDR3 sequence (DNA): TGTGCCAGCAGTGATACGAGACTAGCGGGGAACAATGAGCAGTTCTTC.